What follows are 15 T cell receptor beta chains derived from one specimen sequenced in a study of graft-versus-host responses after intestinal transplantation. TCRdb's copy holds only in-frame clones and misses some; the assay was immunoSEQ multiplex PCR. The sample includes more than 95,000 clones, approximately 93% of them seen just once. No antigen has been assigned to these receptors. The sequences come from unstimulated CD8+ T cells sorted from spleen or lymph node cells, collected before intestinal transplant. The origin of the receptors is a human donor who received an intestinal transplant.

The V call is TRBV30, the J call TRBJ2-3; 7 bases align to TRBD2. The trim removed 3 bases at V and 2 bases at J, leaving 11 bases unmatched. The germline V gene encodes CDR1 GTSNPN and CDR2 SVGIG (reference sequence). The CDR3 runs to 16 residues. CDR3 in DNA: TGTGCCTGGAGCCCTGGCGCTAGCGGTTACACAGATACGCAGTATTTT. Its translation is CAWSPGASGYTDTQYF.

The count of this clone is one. The CDR3: CASSYSIGGPTGGYTF. As DNA, the CDR3 is TGTGCCAGCAGTTACTCGATCGGGGGGCCGACAGGGGGCTACACCTTC. The chain employs TRBV6-5 and TRBJ1-2; 7 positions agree with TRBD1. The germline CDR1 and CDR2 sequences are MNHEY and SVGAGI. The CDR3 contains 16 residues. J gave up 8 bases and V 0 bases, and 12 bases lay outside the gene matches.

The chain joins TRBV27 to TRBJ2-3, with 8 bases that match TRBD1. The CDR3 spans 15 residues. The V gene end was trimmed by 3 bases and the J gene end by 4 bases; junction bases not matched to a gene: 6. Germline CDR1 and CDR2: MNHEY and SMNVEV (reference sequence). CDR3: CASSFRDRTADTQYF. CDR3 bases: TGTGCCAGCAGTTTCCGGGACAGGACCGCAGATACGCAGTATTTT.

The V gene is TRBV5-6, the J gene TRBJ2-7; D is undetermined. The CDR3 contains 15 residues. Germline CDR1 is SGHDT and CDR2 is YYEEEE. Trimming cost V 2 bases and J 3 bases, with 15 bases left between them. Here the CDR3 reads CASSFRQAPLYEQYF. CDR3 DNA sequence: TGTGCCAGCAGCTTTCGTCAGGCCCCCCTCTACGAGCAGTACTTC.

For the CDR3, the DNA is TGTGCCACCGACCCTGGATATACAGCTTTCGGAGGTAACACCTTC. It encodes CATDPGYTAFGGNTF. The rearrangement uses TRBV19 and TRBJ1-2; D unresolved. With 10 bases removed from V and 12 bases from J, the gap between germline ends came to 30 bases. The CDR3 runs 15 residues. Germline V lookup: CDR1 LNHDA, CDR2 SQIVND (reference sequence). The full variable domain, in which reference TRBV19 and TRBJ1-2 provide the parts outside the CDR3, is DGGITQSPKYLFRKEGQNVTLSCEQNLNHDAMYWYRQDPGQGLRLIYYSQIVNDFQKGDIAEGYSVSREKKESFPLTVTSAQKNPTAFYLCATDPGYTAFGGNTFGSGTRLTVV.

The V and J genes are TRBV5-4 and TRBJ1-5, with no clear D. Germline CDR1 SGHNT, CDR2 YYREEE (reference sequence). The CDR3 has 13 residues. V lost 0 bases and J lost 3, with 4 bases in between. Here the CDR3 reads CASSLVPNQPQHF. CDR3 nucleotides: TGTGCCAGCAGCTTGGTTCCCAATCAGCCCCAGCATTTT.

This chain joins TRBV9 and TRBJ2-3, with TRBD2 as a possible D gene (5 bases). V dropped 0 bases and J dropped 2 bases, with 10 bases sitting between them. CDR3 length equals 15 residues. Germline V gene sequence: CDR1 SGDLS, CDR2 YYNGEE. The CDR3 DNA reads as TGTGCCAGCAGCGTAGAGGAGGCATACACAGATACGCAGTATTTT. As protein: CASSVEEAYTDTQYF.

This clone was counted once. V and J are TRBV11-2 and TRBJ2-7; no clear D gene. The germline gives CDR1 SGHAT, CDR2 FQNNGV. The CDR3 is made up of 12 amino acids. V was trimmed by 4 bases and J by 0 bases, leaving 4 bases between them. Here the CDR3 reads CASSYYSYEQYF. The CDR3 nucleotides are TGTGCCAGCAGCTACTACTCCTACGAGCAGTACTTC.

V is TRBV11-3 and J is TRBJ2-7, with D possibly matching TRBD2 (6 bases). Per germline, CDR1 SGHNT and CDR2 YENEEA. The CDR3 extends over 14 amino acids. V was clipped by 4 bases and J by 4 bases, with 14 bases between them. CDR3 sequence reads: CASSSHGGTYEQYF. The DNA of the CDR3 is TGTGCCAGCAGCTCCCACGGCGGGACGTACGAGCAGTACTTC.

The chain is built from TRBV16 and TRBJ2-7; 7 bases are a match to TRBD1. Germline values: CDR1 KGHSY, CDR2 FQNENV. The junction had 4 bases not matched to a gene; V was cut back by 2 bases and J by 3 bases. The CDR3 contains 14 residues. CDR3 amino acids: CASSQDRADYEQYF. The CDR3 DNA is TGTGCCAGCAGCCAAGACAGGGCAGACTACGAGCAGTACTTC. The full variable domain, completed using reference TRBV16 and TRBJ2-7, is GEEVAQTPKHLVRGEGQKAKLYCAPIKGHSYVFWYQQVLKNEFKFLISFQNENVFDETGMPKERFSAKCLPNSPCSLEIQATKLEDSAVYFCASSQDRADYEQYFGPGTRLTVT.

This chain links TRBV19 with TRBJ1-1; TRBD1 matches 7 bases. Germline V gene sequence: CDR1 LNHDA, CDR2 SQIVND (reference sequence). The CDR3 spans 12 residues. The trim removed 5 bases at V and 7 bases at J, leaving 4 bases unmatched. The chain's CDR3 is CASSLGQSEAFF. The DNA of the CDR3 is TGTGCCAGTAGTCTGGGACAGAGTGAAGCTTTCTTT.

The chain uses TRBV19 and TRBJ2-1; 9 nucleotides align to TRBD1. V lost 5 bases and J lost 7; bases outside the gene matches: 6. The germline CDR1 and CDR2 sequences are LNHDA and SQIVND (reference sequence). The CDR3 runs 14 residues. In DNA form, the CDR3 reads TGTGCCAGTAGTCACCGGGACAGGGAAAATGAGCAGTTCTTC. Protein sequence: CASSHRDRENEQFF.

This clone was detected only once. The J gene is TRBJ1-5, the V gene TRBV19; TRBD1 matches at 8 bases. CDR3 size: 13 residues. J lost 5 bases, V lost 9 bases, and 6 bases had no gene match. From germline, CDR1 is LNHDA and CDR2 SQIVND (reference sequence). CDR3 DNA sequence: TGTGCCAGCTTGGGACAGGCGTATCAGCCCCAGCATTTT. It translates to CASLGQAYQPQHF.

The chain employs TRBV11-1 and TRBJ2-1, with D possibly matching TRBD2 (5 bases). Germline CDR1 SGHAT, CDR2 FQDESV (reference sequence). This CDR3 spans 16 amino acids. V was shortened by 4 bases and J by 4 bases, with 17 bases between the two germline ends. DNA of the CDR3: TGTGCCAGCAGCTCTTGGGATAGCGTCGTTTACAATGAGCAGTTCTTC. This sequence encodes CASSSWDSVVYNEQFF.

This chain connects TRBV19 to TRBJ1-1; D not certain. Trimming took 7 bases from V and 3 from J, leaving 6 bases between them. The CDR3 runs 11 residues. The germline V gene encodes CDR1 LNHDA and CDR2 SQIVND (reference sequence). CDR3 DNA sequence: TGTGCCAGTATCCTTTACACTGAAGCTTTCTTT. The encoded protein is CASILYTEAFF.